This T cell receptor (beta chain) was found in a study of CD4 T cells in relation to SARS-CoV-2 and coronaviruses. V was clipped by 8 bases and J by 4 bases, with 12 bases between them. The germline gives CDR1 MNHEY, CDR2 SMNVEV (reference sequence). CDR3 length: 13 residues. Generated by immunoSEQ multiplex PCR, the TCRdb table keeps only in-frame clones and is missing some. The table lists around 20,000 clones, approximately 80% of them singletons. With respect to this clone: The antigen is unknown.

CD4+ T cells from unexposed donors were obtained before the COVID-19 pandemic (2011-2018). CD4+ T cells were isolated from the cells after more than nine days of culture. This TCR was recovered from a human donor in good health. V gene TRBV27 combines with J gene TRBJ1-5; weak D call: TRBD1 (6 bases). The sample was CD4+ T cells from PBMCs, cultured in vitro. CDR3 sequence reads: CASRYRENQPQHF. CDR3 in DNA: TGTGCCAGCCGATACAGGGAGAATCAGCCCCAGCATTTT.